What follows describes a single TCR beta chain. The data belong to a study of blood T cell repertoires in COVID-19. Clones were read by immunoSEQ multiplex PCR, and TCRdb kept only the in-frame ones, dropping some. The data show about 72,000 clones, around 93% seen once. The CDR3 spans 13 residues. The V gene's germline CDR1 is MDHEN and CDR2 SYDVKM. V lost 5 bases to trimming and J lost 5 bases, with 12 bases between them. This clonotype was sampled from a woman between 55 and 75 years old with active COVID-19. The chain employs TRBV28 and TRBJ1-2; tentative D call: TRBD1 (6 bases). Sequencing used peripheral blood. The CDR3 DNA follows: TGTGCCAGCAGTGAGACAGGCTTTTATGGCTACACCTTC. It yields the protein CASSETGFYGYTF.